This entry lists 28 T cell receptor beta chains sequenced from one sample in a study of shared clonotypes between healthy human individuals. Repertoires were generated with immunoSEQ multiplex PCR, while TCRdb's copy carries only in-frame clones and drops some. This sample has more than 1.2 million clones, with about 98.5% found just once. Sequencing was performed on naive CD4+ T cells sorted from blood. Sample subset: CD45RA+ positively selected. Every receptor here comes from a man younger than 45 in good health.

The rearrangement joins TRBV7-6 to TRBJ1-1; D is uncertain. CDR3 length: 13 residues. V lost 2 bases to trimming and J lost 1 base, with 5 bases between them. CDR1 and CDR2 (germline): SGHVS, FNYEAQ. The CDR3 reads CASSLHQNTEAFF. CDR3 DNA: TGTGCCAGCAGCTTACATCAGAACACTGAAGCTTTCTTT.

V is TRBV5-1 and J is TRBJ2-3; 9 nucleotides match TRBD2. J lost 2 bases, V lost 5 bases, and 12 bases had no gene match. CDR1 and CDR2 (germline): SGHRS, YFSETQ. This CDR3 has 17 residues. Here the CDR3 DNA reads TGCGCCAGCAGTCCAACTCCGACTAGCGGTGACACAGATACGCAGTATTTT. Its protein product is CASSPTPTSGDTDTQYF.

The chain uses TRBV5-8 and TRBJ1-1, with D perhaps TRBD1 (5 bases). CDR1 and CDR2 (germline): SGHTS, YDEGEE. The CDR3 spans 14 residues. V shed 2 bases and J shed 1 base, with 9 bases lying between them. The CDR3 loop reads CASSFGTPNTEAFF. CDR3 nucleotide sequence: TGTGCCAGCAGCTTCGGGACCCCGAACACTGAAGCTTTCTTT.

This chain connects TRBV5-4 to TRBJ2-3; D is uncertain. The ends were cut back, 1 base at V and 2 bases at J, with 5 bases in the middle. The germline gives CDR1 SGHNT, CDR2 YYREEE (reference sequence). The CDR3 is made up of 13 amino acids. The CDR3 loop reads CASSLFVTDTQYF. CDR3 DNA: TGTGCCAGCAGCTTGTTTGTCACAGATACGCAGTATTTT.

CDR3 DNA sequence: TGTGCCAGCTCACCAAGGGGACAGGGAAGGGGTCAGCCCCAGCATTTT. This codes for CASSPRGQGRGQPQHF. The chain carries TRBV18 and TRBJ1-5, with 9 positions matching TRBD1. CDR1 KGHSH and CDR2 LQKENI come from the germline V gene. The CDR3 is 16 residues long. With 2 bases clipped from V and 6 bases from J, the junction kept 8 bases outside the gene matches.

This chain joins TRBV7-3 and TRBJ2-1; D gene ambiguous. CDR1 and CDR2 from the germline V gene are SGHTA and FQGTGA. Trimming shortened V by 5 bases and J by 0 bases, and 14 bases separated the two germline ends. The CDR3 consists of 16 residues. CDR3 in amino acids: CASSADIQSSYNEQFF. For the CDR3, the DNA is TGTGCCAGCAGCGCTGACATTCAGAGCTCCTACAATGAGCAGTTCTTC.

Regarding this clone: Other DNA sequences in this sample translate to the same CDR3. The chain couples TRBV19 to TRBJ1-1; maybe TRBD1 (6 bases). The CDR3 is 13 amino acids. CDR1 is LNHDA and CDR2 is SQIVND in the germline V gene (reference sequence). V lost 5 bases and J 5 bases, leaving 12 bases between the germline ends. The CDR3 DNA reads TGTGCCAGTAGTTTACAGGGTTCAACTGAAGCTTTCTTT. Amino acids: CASSLQGSTEAFF.

The CDR3 loop is CASTQTFSGNTIYF. The CDR3 DNA follows: TGTGCCAGCACCCAAACCTTCTCTGGAAACACCATATATTTT. J is TRBJ1-3 and V is TRBV11-2, with D uncertain. The germline V and J ends were trimmed by 7 bases and 0 bases, with 10 bases remaining between them. CDR3 length: 14 residues. From germline, CDR1 is SGHAT and CDR2 FQNNGV. The entire variable domain, with the rest obtained from reference TRBV11-2 and TRBJ1-3, is as follows: EAGVAQSPRYKIIEKRQSVAFWCNPISGHATLYWYQQILGQGPKLLIQFQNNGVVDDSQLPKDRFSAERLKGVDSTLKIQPAKLEDSAVYLCASTQTFSGNTIYFGEGSWLTVV.

In regard to this clone: The junction departs from the called germline gene at one end, perhaps through a read error. The rearrangement joins TRBV4-3 to TRBJ1-1; D ambiguous. CDR1 is LGHNA and CDR2 is YSLEER in the germline V gene. The CDR3 is 15 residues long. The CDR3 reads CASSQDLQQHPDAFF. DNA for the CDR3: TGCGCCAGCAGCCAAGATCTTCAACAGCACCCTGACGCTTTCTTT.

A note on this clone: The same CDR3 can be traced to other DNA sequences in this sample. This sequence joins TRBV28 and TRBJ2-7; no definite D call. The V and J ends lost 2 bases and 2 bases respectively, with 7 bases between them. The CDR3 is 13 amino acids. CDR1 is MDHEN and CDR2 is SYDVKM in the germline V gene. The CDR3 DNA follows: TGTGCCAGCAGTTTAGCAGGACCCTACGAGCAGTACTTC. Its translation: CASSLAGPYEQYF.

The J gene is TRBJ2-2, the V gene TRBV11-3; TRBD1 matches at 9 bases. J was trimmed by 1 base and V by 1 base; bases with no gene match: 7. Germline CDR1 and CDR2: SGHNT and YENEEA. The CDR3 runs 18 residues. The DNA for the CDR3 is TGTGCCAGCAGCTTAGTAACCGGGACAGGGTGGAACACCGGGGAGCTGTTTTTT. It specifies CASSLVTGTGWNTGELFF.

Comment on this clone: This sample also contains other DNA sequences that code for the same CDR3. The V gene is TRBV5-4, the J gene TRBJ1-5; D gene unclear. The germline V gene has CDR1 SGHNT and CDR2 YYREEE (reference sequence). The CDR3 totals 14 residues. Deletions cut 0 bases from V and 1 base from J, with 5 bases between. CDR3 bases: TGTGCCAGCAGCTTGGAGGGCAGCAATCAGCCCCAGCATTTT. It yields the protein CASSLEGSNQPQHF.

The chain joins TRBV5-1 to TRBJ1-2; no clear D. V was pared by 0 bases and J by 2 bases, with 11 bases between. This CDR3 has 15 residues. Germline V gene lookup returns CDR1 SGHRS and CDR2 YFSETQ. In DNA form, the CDR3 reads TGCGCCAGCAGCTTGGTCCCTCAGGAAAACTATGGCTACACCTTC. The encoded protein is CASSLVPQENYGYTF.

The chain uses TRBV5-8 and TRBJ2-2; 14 bases fit TRBD2. This CDR3 is 17 amino acids long. J lost 4 bases, V lost 4 bases, and 6 bases had no gene match. CDR1 is SGHTS, CDR2 YDEGEE, per germline. CDR3 bases: TGTGCCAGCAGCGAGGGACTAGCGGGAGATGGCACCGGGGAGCTGTTTTTT. This gives the protein CASSEGLAGDGTGELFF.

V is TRBV20-1 and J is TRBJ2-7; the D is unclear. The CDR3 loop spans 10 amino acids. Germline CDR1 is DFQATT and CDR2 is SNEGSKA (reference sequence). Trimming removed 7 bases at V and 5 bases at J, with 9 bases between. Written as DNA, the CDR3 is TGCAGTGGACAAGGCAACGAGCAGTACTTC. Its protein product is CSGQGNEQYF.

In this sample, this clone turned up once. The J gene is TRBJ2-2, the V gene TRBV15; 15 nucleotides align to TRBD2. CDR1 LNHNV and CDR2 YYDKDF come from the germline V gene (reference sequence). V was pared by 8 bases and J by 7 bases, with 11 bases of the junction left unmatched. The CDR3 is made up of 17 amino acids. The CDR3 bases are TGTGCCACCGCGTCAGGACTAGCGGGAGGGAAAGGCGGGGAGCTGTTTTTT. This gives the protein CATASGLAGGKGGELFF.

This chain joins TRBV19 and TRBJ2-1; 9 bases line up with TRBD1. This CDR3 contains 13 residues. The junction had 3 bases not matched to a gene; V was cut back by 8 bases and J by 4 bases. Germline CDR1 and CDR2: LNHDA and SQIVND (reference sequence). CDR3 residues: CASGGQGYNEQFF. The DNA for the CDR3 is TGTGCCAGTGGGGGACAGGGTTACAATGAGCAGTTCTTC.

The chain joins TRBV27 to TRBJ2-1, with 7 bases identical to TRBD2. In germline, CDR1 is MNHEY, CDR2 SMNVEV (reference sequence). The length of the CDR3 is 17 residues. The V gene end was trimmed by 10 bases and the J gene end by 1 base; junction bases not matched to a gene: 16. CDR3 region: CATSGREPLGSYNEQFF. The DNA for the CDR3 is TGTGCCACCTCCGGGCGGGAGCCGTTAGGGTCCTACAATGAGCAGTTCTTC.

Worth noting for this clone: Distinct nucleotide sequences in the sample also encode this CDR3. The V and J genes are TRBV5-4 and TRBJ2-7; 7 bases are a match to TRBD2. Germline CDR1 is SGHNT and CDR2 is YYREEE (reference sequence). V shed 0 bases and J 1 base; nucleotides not matched to a gene: 1. The CDR3 is made up of 14 amino acids. The CDR3 protein is CASSLAGGSYEQYF. In nucleotides, the CDR3 is TGTGCCAGCAGCTTGGCGGGAGGTTCCTACGAGCAGTACTTC.

This clone was observed once. The chain's CDR3 is CASKGRPRAGELFF. The CDR3 DNA is TGTGCCAGTAAGGGAAGGCCCCGAGCCGGGGAGCTGTTTTTT. V usage is TRBV19 and J usage is TRBJ2-2; D uncertain. The CDR3 loop spans 14 amino acids. V was cut by 7 bases and J by 6 bases, with 15 bases left in between. Looked up from germline, CDR1 is LNHDA and CDR2 is SQIVND (reference sequence).

This chain uses TRBV10-2 with TRBJ2-2, with unresolved D. There are 12 residues in the CDR3. CDR1 and CDR2 (germline): WSHSY, SAAADI. Trimming shortened V by 6 bases and J by 1 base, and 3 bases separated the two germline ends. The CDR3 here is CASSGNTGELFF. CDR3 nucleotide sequence: TGCGCCAGCAGCGGGAACACCGGGGAGCTGTTTTTT.

The chain has TRBV2 and TRBJ1-4; the D is unclear. Per germline, CDR1 SNHLY and CDR2 FYNNEI. This CDR3 comprises 15 residues. Trimming removed 1 base from V and 8 bases from J, with 14 bases in between. The CDR3 loop is CASSEGFGHGEKLFF. The DNA of the CDR3 is TGTGCCAGCAGTGAAGGTTTTGGCCACGGGGAAAAACTGTTTTTT.

This clone was counted a single time. The chain carries TRBV10-3 and TRBJ1-1, with D possibly matching TRBD1 (6 bases). The CDR3 runs 17 residues. Trimming stripped 2 bases from V and 5 bases from J, with 21 bases between. Germline V gene lookup returns CDR1 ENHRY and CDR2 SYGVKD. The CDR3 DNA sequence: TGTGCCATCAGTGAGGTTCGTGGGGGGGCAGGAAGTACTGAAGCTTTCTTT. Protein product: CAISEVRGGAGSTEAFF.

The rearrangement links TRBV19 to TRBJ2-7; 8 positions agree with TRBD1. With 4 bases clipped from V and 5 bases from J, the junction kept 4 bases outside the gene matches. The CDR3 is 13 residues long. Germline lookup yields CDR1 LNHDA and CDR2 SQIVND (reference sequence). CDR3 amino acids: CASSTGGNDEQYF. The CDR3 DNA reads as TGTGCCAGTAGTACAGGGGGCAACGACGAGCAGTACTTC. Combining the CDR3 with reference TRBV19 and TRBJ2-7 gives the whole variable domain DGGITQSPKYLFRKEGQNVTLSCEQNLNHDAMYWYRQDPGQGLRLIYYSQIVNDFQKGDIAEGYSVSREKKESFPLTVTSAQKNPTAFYLCASSTGGNDEQYFGPGTRLTVT.

This chain links TRBV5-1 with TRBJ2-1; 11 bases match TRBD1. CDR3 length: 15 residues. Germline trimming cut 3 bases from V and 7 bases from J; bases unmatched to any gene: 6. Germline-derived CDR1 and CDR2 are SGHRS and YFSETQ. CDR3 coding DNA: TGCGCCAGCAGCTGGACAGGGGGCAGTGAGAATGAGCAGTTCTTC. Its translation is CASSWTGGSENEQFF. Combining the CDR3 with reference TRBV5-1 and TRBJ2-1 gives the whole variable domain KAGVTQTPRYLIKTRGQQVTLSCSPISGHRSVSWYQQTPGQGLQFLFEYFSETQRNKGNFPGRFSGRQFSNSRSEMNVSTLELGDSALYLCASSWTGGSENEQFFGPGTRLTVL.

The chain carries TRBV28 and TRBJ1-4; a possible D gene is TRBD1 (5 bases). Germline-derived CDR1 and CDR2 are MDHEN and SYDVKM. The CDR3 spans 17 residues. V shed 3 bases and J shed 3 bases, with 17 bases lying between them. The CDR3 loop is CASSFWGIGEANEKLFF. In DNA form, the CDR3 reads TGTGCCAGCAGTTTTTGGGGGATAGGTGAAGCTAATGAAAAACTGTTTTTT.

This clone has a single count. The CDR3 is CASSSGTSGEQFF. CDR3 sequence (DNA): TGTGCCAGCAGCTCCGGGACTAGCGGTGAGCAGTTCTTC. The genes are TRBV7-9 and TRBJ2-1; TRBD2 agrees at 11 bases. Per germline, CDR1 SEHNR and CDR2 FQNEAQ (reference sequence). J gave up 9 bases and V 4 bases, and 2 bases lay outside the gene matches. This CDR3 region has 13 residues.

The chain uses TRBV27 and TRBJ2-1; maybe TRBD2 (5 bases). From germline, CDR1 is MNHEY and CDR2 SMNVEV (reference sequence). CDR3 size: 15 residues. The ends were cut back, 7 bases at V and 3 bases at J, with 16 bases in the middle. CDR3 nucleotide sequence: TGTGCCAGCAAGGAATTGCGGGCCGACTACAATGAGCAGTTCTTC. Translation: CASKELRADYNEQFF.